The subject of this entry is one T cell receptor (beta chain). Its antigen remains unknown. The CDR3 consists of 16 residues. In germline, CDR1 is SGHTA, CDR2 FQGNSA. V trimming: 2 bases; J trimming: 8 bases; junction bases outside the gene matches: 8. This sample is part of a study of Ad26.COV2.S vaccination and SARS-CoV-2 variants. Whole-study findings and limits: Assessments of TCR breadth and depth may have underestimated the total T cell responses. Ad26.COV2.S recipients had broader spike-specific TCRs (P = 0.0014). People who got the vaccine or the placebo had similar non-spike TCR breadth. Responses of spike-specific T cells (both CD8+ and CD4+) reportedly showed substantial breadth after vaccination.

Sequenced by immunoSEQ multiplex PCR; TCRdb stores in-frame clones only, minus some. Seen here are roughly 100,000 clones, around three quarters observed once, and the top ten hold 17%. The chain links TRBV7-2 to TRBJ2-3, with 12 nucleotides matching TRBD2. The receptor's source is a human donor who had recovered from COVID-19. Source: peripheral blood, taken after recovery from COVID-19. As DNA, the CDR3 is TGTGCCAGCAGCTTATCCGGACTAGCGGGGCGGGGTACGCAGTATTTT. Protein product: CASSLSGLAGRGTQYF.